The 23 T cell receptor beta chains in this list originate from one sample, sequenced in a study of T-cell reconstitution after alpha-beta-depleted transplantation in children. Researchers prepared the TCRbeta library using unique molecular identifiers, the study reports. TCRdb reanalysed the PCR reads using MiXCR and keeps one entry per CDR3 protein. This sample has about 980,000 distinct CDR3 sequences, with roughly 29% found just once. The sample consisted of PBMCs, mostly from graft donor cells, taken 360 days after TCRalphabeta/CD19-depleted stem cell transplant. The receptors derive from a boy younger than two who had a stem cell transplant for SCID, so the T cells may come from the graft donor.

V and J are TRBV6-2 or TRBV6-3 and TRBJ1-5, with D unclear. CDR1 MNHEY and CDR2 SVGEGT come from the germline V gene. V lost 0 bases to trimming and J lost 1 base, with 10 bases between them. CDR3 length equals 16 residues. CDR3 region: CASSYSPGGSNQPQHF. The DNA for the CDR3 is TGTGCCAGCAGTTACTCCCCAGGTGGCAGCAATCAGCCCCAGCATTTT.

The rearrangement joins TRBV20-1 to TRBJ2-2, with 7 bases matching TRBD1. The CDR3 consists of 16 residues. Germline values: CDR1 DFQATT, CDR2 SNEGSKA (reference sequence). J gave up 4 bases and V 2 bases, and 10 bases lay outside the gene matches. The CDR3 loop is CSARRPGQSFTGELFF. In nucleotides, the CDR3 is TGCAGTGCTAGAAGACCGGGACAGTCCTTCACCGGGGAGCTGTTTTTT.

This clonotype showed up just a few times. The CDR3 here is CSAQVRDRGWRNEQFF. In nucleotides, the CDR3 is TGCAGTGCCCAAGTGCGGGACAGGGGATGGCGTAATGAGCAGTTCTTC. The V and J genes are TRBV20-1 and TRBJ2-1; 10 bases fit TRBD1. The germline V gene encodes CDR1 DFQATT and CDR2 SNEGSKA (reference sequence). This CDR3 is built from 16 residues. V dropped 6 bases and J dropped 7; count of bases not matched to a gene: 15.

This clonotype has only a few counts. CDR3 in DNA: TGCAGCGTTAACGGGGCTTTCAGCACAGATACGCAGTATTTT. Amino acid sequence: CSVNGAFSTDTQYF. V and J are TRBV29-1 and TRBJ2-3; D tentatively fits TRBD1 or TRBD2 (5 bases each). The V end lost 5 bases, the J end lost 0 bases, and 12 bases lay between the germline ends. The CDR3 extends over 14 amino acids. Per germline, CDR1 SQVTM and CDR2 ANQGSEA.

Only a few counts were recorded for this clonotype. The rearrangement uses TRBV20-1 and TRBJ2-1; 9 positions agree with TRBD2. There are 16 residues in the CDR3. Germline CDR1 is DFQATT and CDR2 is SNEGSKA (reference sequence). Trimming at V came to 0 bases and at J to 2 bases, leaving 5 bases not matched to a gene. The CDR3 bases are TGCAGTGCTAGAGATTGGAGCGGGGGGACCTACAATGAGCAGTTCTTC. As protein: CSARDWSGGTYNEQFF.

This clonotype was seen more than once but under ten times. The chain combines TRBV7-9 with TRBJ2-7; D might be TRBD1 (6 bases). The V gene lost 5 bases and the J gene lost 5 bases, with 16 bases spanning the gap. The germline CDR1 and CDR2 sequences are SEHNR and FQNEAQ (reference sequence). The CDR3 covers 14 residues. The CDR3 loop is CASSETDSGDEQYF. DNA for the CDR3: TGTGCCAGCAGCGAGACGGACAGTGGCGACGAGCAGTACTTC.

This sequence joins TRBV18 and TRBJ1-1; D is possibly TRBD1 (6 bases). CDR1 KGHSH and CDR2 LQKENI come from the germline V gene. Deletions cut 3 bases from V and 8 bases from J, with 13 bases between. The CDR3 extends over 13 amino acids. The DNA for the CDR3 is TGTGCCAGCTCACCGGGCAGGGGAATAGAAGCTTTCTTT. Translation: CASSPGRGIEAFF. The whole variable domain, remainder taken from reference TRBV18 and TRBJ1-1, is NAGVMQNPRHLVRRRGQEARLRCSPMKGHSHVYWYRQLPEEGLKFMVYLQKENIIDESGMPKERFSAEFPKEGPSILRIQQVVRGDSAAYFCASSPGRGIEAFFGQGTRLTVV.

V is TRBV14 and J is TRBJ1-3; D ambiguous. Trimming cost V 0 bases and J 0 bases, with 12 bases left between them. The length of the CDR3 is 17 residues. The germline CDR1 and CDR2 sequences are SGHDN and FVKESK. The CDR3 DNA is TGTGCCAGCAGCCAAGATCGTGGGGTCAGCTCTGGAAACACCATATATTTT. Translating it yields CASSQDRGVSSGNTIYF.

The CDR3 bases are TGTGCCAGCAGTTACTCGCCAGCGGGGGTCCCGAGCTCCTACGAGCAGTACTTC. The encoded protein is CASSYSPAGVPSSYEQYF. This chain joins TRBV6-5 and TRBJ2-7; 8 positions match TRBD2. Looked up from germline, CDR1 is MNHEY and CDR2 is SVGAGI. The V and J ends lost 0 bases and 0 bases, in that order; junction bases with no gene match: 10. This CDR3 comprises 18 residues.

Note on this clonotype: A junction end diverges from the germline sequence, so it may reflect a read error. CDR3: CASSPPGGAYNEQFF. In DNA, the CDR3 is TGCGCCAGCAGCCCTCCTGGCGGGGCATACAATGAGCAGTTCTTC. The chain carries TRBV7-9 and TRBJ2-1, with D perhaps TRBD2 (6 bases). The germline V gene has CDR1 SEHNR and CDR2 FQNEAQ (reference sequence). The CDR3 is made up of 15 amino acids. Combining the CDR3 with reference TRBV7-9 and TRBJ2-1 gives the whole variable domain DTGVSQNPRHKITKRGQNVTFRCDPISEHNRLYWYRQTLGQGPEFLTYFQNEAQLEKSRLLSDRFSAERPKGSFSTLEIQRTEQGDSAMYLCASSPPGGAYNEQFFGPGTRLTVL.

The rearrangement links TRBV2 to TRBJ2-4, with 8 bases aligning to TRBD1. V shed 2 bases, J shed 8 bases, and the junction held 2 bases outside the gene matches. The CDR3 spans 13 residues. Germline loops: CDR1 SNHLY, CDR2 FYNNEI. CDR3 region: CASSELQGDIQYF. In nucleotides, the CDR3 is TGTGCCAGCAGTGAACTACAGGGGGACATTCAGTACTTC.

CDR3 DNA: TGTGCCAGCACCTCAAGGGGTCAGTCCTACAATGAGCAGTTCTTC. This gives the protein CASTSRGQSYNEQFF. The chain carries TRBV27 and TRBJ2-1, with a tentative D call TRBD1 (5 bases). The CDR3 sequence is 15 residues long. V lost 7 bases to trimming and J lost 1 base, with 14 bases between them. The germline V gene has CDR1 MNHEY and CDR2 SMNVEV (reference sequence).

The V gene is TRBV5-1, the J gene TRBJ2-7; possible D gene TRBD1, 5 bases. V was shortened by 0 bases and J by 5 bases, with 12 bases between the two germline ends. The germline gives CDR1 SGHRS, CDR2 YFSETQ. This CDR3 spans 14 amino acids. CDR3 amino acids: CASSLEADSNEQYF. CDR3 bases: TGCGCCAGCAGCTTGGAGGCCGACAGTAACGAGCAGTACTTC.

In this sample, this clonotype turned up a few times. The chain has TRBV5-1 and TRBJ2-5; D may be TRBD2 (7 bases). The CDR3 consists of 14 residues. Germline lookup yields CDR1 SGHRS and CDR2 YFSETQ. V shed 4 bases and J shed 1 base, with 11 bases lying between them. The CDR3 is CASSGGGFQETQYF. The CDR3 region has the DNA TGCGCCAGCAGCGGCGGGGGCTTCCAAGAGACCCAGTACTTC.

This clonotype was counted a few times. This rearrangement joins TRBV5-1 to TRBJ1-1, with D possibly matching TRBD1 (6 bases). This CDR3 has 13 residues. Germline CDR1 reads SGHRS; CDR2 reads YFSETQ. The V gene lost 10 bases and the J gene lost 0 bases, with 13 bases spanning the gap. This CDR3 reads CAGRDTLNTEAFF. CDR3 DNA: TGCGCCGGGAGGGACACCTTGAACACTGAAGCTTTCTTT.

The chain links TRBV3-1 to TRBJ2-1, with D hard to call. The germline gives CDR1 LGHDT, CDR2 YNNKEL (reference sequence). Trimming pared 4 bases from V and 7 bases from J, leaving 17 bases between. CDR3 length: 15 amino acids. The CDR3 DNA sequence: TGTGCCAGCAGCCGCAAAATACCGGTGGAAAATGAGCAGTTCTTC. Translating it yields CASSRKIPVENEQFF.

Only a few counts were recorded for this clonotype. The chain has TRBV20-1 and TRBJ2-5; TRBD2 matches 8 bases. The germline V gene encodes CDR1 DFQATT and CDR2 SNEGSKA (reference sequence). V shed 0 bases and J 4 bases; nucleotides not matched to a gene: 1. This CDR3 is built from 13 residues. This CDR3 is CSARDSGVETQYF. CDR3 bases: TGCAGTGCTAGAGATAGCGGGGTAGAGACCCAGTACTTC.

This chain links TRBV28 with TRBJ2-5, with no clear D. This CDR3 comprises 14 residues. V lost 4 bases and J 2 bases, leaving 11 bases between the germline ends. Germline V lookup: CDR1 MDHEN, CDR2 SYDVKM. For the CDR3, the DNA is TGTGCCAGCAGTTATCTTGGGATTCAAGAGACCCAGTACTTC. Translation: CASSYLGIQETQYF.

This clonotype was detected once. The V gene is TRBV28, the J gene TRBJ1-5; possible D gene TRBD1, 5 bases. V was cut by 2 bases and J by 7 bases, with 15 bases left in between. CDR3 size: 15 residues. In germline, CDR1 is MDHEN, CDR2 SYDVKM. CDR3 sequence: CASSLKGRWGQPQHF. The CDR3 nucleotides read TGTGCCAGCAGTTTAAAGGGAAGGTGGGGCCAGCCCCAGCATTTT.

This clonotype has more than one count but fewer than ten. The chain links TRBV4-2 to TRBJ2-5, with D perhaps given as TRBD1 or TRBD2 (5 bases each). Per the germline V gene, CDR1 is LGHNA and CDR2 is YNFKEQ. V lost 1 base and J 4 bases, leaving 13 bases between the germline ends. The CDR3 length is 15 residues. The CDR3 loop is CASSQVRDPRETQYF. As DNA, the CDR3 is TGTGCCAGCAGCCAAGTAAGGGACCCGAGAGAGACCCAGTACTTC.

This clonotype was recorded many times. This chain joins TRBV7-2 and TRBJ2-7; D gene uncertain. This CDR3 contains 11 residues. CDR1 and CDR2 from the germline V gene are SGHTA and FQGNSA. Trimming left V 5 bases short and J 6 bases short, with 8 bases between. The CDR3 region is CASSPPGEQYF. CDR3 sequence (DNA): TGTGCCAGCAGCCCTCCGGGCGAGCAGTACTTC.

This clonotype was detected only a few times. The chain has TRBV28 and TRBJ2-2; D is tentatively TRBD1 or TRBD2 (5 bases each). V lost 6 bases and J lost 0, with 14 bases in between. The CDR3 length is 16 residues. CDR1 MDHEN and CDR2 SYDVKM come from the germline V gene. CDR3 nucleotides: TGTGCCAGCAGGGGGGTTTCACAGACGAACACCGGGGAGCTGTTTTTT. It is translated as CASRGVSQTNTGELFF. The variable domain in full, with the rest retrieved from reference TRBV28 and TRBJ2-2, is DVKVTQSSRYLVKRTGEKVFLECVQDMDHENMFWYRQDPGLGLRLIYFSYDVKMKEKGDIPEGYSVSREKKERFSLILESASTNQTSMYLCASRGVSQTNTGELFFGEGSRLTVL.

This clonotype came up many times. The chain joins TRBV5-1 to TRBJ2-4; a weak D match, TRBD1 (6 bases). The V end lost 1 base, the J end lost 0 bases, and 8 bases lay between the germline ends. Germline-derived CDR1 and CDR2 are SGHRS and YFSETQ. CDR3 length: 15 amino acids. Written as DNA, the CDR3 is TGCGCCAGCAGCTTGCAGGGGCGAGCCAAAAACATTCAGTACTTC. This translates into CASSLQGRAKNIQYF.